This T cell receptor beta chain was captured in a study of T cells after yellow fever vaccination. This clonotype was recorded many times. The antigen is undetermined. Study-level findings and limits: Of the clonotypes, a small share occurred in both CD4 and CD8 compartments.

The TCR cDNA carried a universal primer site and UMIs from 5'RACE template switching. TCRdb re-called the 5' RACE reads with MiXCR, one entry per CDR3 protein. The table includes roughly 240,000 distinct CDR3 sequences, more than 6.5% detected once. In germline, CDR1 is SGHRS, CDR2 YFSETQ. This CDR3 has 13 amino acids. V was cut by 6 bases and J by 5 bases, with 12 bases left in between. This receptor was obtained from a man younger than 45 who received the YFV17D yellow fever vaccine. V usage is TRBV5-1 and J usage is TRBJ2-1; D is possibly TRBD2 (5 bases). The source material was CD4+ T cells sorted from PBMCs, sampled on the day of the yellow fever booster vaccination. As DNA, the CDR3 is TGCGCCAGCACCGAGGGAGCTAACAATGAGCAGTTCTTC. This sequence encodes CASTEGANNEQFF.